This is a list of T cell receptor beta chains from one sample in a study of blood T cell repertoires in COVID-19. Some clones are missing from TCRdb's copy, which holds only in-frame ones; the method was immunoSEQ multiplex PCR. The table lists about 130,000 clones, 70% to 85% of them singletons. Sequencing was done on a sample of peripheral blood. These receptors were obtained from a man aged 55 to 70 who had recovered from COVID-19. Both conserved end residues are part of each CDR3. D genes are given only for firm matches. Some rows mark clone size as missing; the rest say once, few, many or name a class of expanded clone.

size	D	J	V	DNA	CDR3
few	NA	TRBJ2-2	TRBV25-1	TGTGCCAGCAGTGATTGGGGGGCCGGGGAGCTGTTTTTT	CASSDWGAGELFF
NA	TRBD2	TRBJ2-3	TRBV19	TGTGCCAGTAGTGTCCCGGGACTACCAATCCCAGATACGCAGTATTTT	CASSVPGLPIPDTQYF
once	NA	TRBJ2-2	TRBV5-1	TGCGCCAGCAGCTTGTTCACGGACACCGGGGAGCTGTTTTTT	CASSLFTDTGELFF
once	NA	TRBJ2-5	TRBV18	TGTGCCAGCTCACGTGCAGGGGTGGTGTCCCAAGAGACCCAGTACTTC	CASSRAGVVSQETQYF
NA	NA	TRBJ2-7	TRBV27	TGTGCCAGCAGTTTCGCATCGGCTGGGAGCTCCTACGAGCAGTACTTC	CASSFASAGSSYEQYF
NA	NA	TRBJ2-2	TRBV18	TGTGCCAGCTCGCCGCTTAGCGCCGGGGAGCTGTTTTTT	CASSPLSAGELFF
NA	NA	TRBJ2-2	TRBV28	TGTGCCACAAGGGGTAACACCGGGGAGCTGTTTTTT	CATRGNTGELFF
NA	NA	TRBJ1-3	TRBV28	TGTGCCAGCAGTTTAGGGGGGGATAACACCATATATTTT	CASSLGGDNTIYF
few	TRBD1	TRBJ1-2	TRBV27	TGTGCCAGTGGGGGACAGGGGGCAGTCTATGGCTACACCTTC	CASGGQGAVYGYTF
NA	TRBD1	TRBJ1-5	TRBV5-1	TGCGCCAGCAGCCCCGGGACAGGCAATCAGCCCCAGCATTTT	CASSPGTGNQPQHF
NA	TRBD1	TRBJ1-5	TRBV19	TGTGCCAGTAGTATTCCTTATTTCCAGGGGGCAGAACAGCCCCAGCATTTT	CASSIPYFQGAEQPQHF
once	NA	TRBJ2-1	TRBV18	TGTGCCAGCTCACCGTCTTACTACAATGAGCAGTTCTTC	CASSPSYYNEQFF
NA	TRBD2	TRBJ2-3	TRBV25-1	TGTGCCAGTGAGACTAGCGGCACAGATACGCAGTATTTT	CASETSGTDTQYF
NA	NA	TRBJ1-4	TRBV4-1	TGCGCCAGCAGCCAAGATCGGGGAGGGATTAATGAAAAACTGTTTTTT	CASSQDRGGINEKLFF
NA	NA	TRBJ2-2	TRBV7-8	TGTGCCAGCAGCTTAGCCGCCGGCCGATGGGGCGGGAACACCGGGGAGCTGTTTTTT	CASSLAAGRWGGNTGELFF
NA	NA	TRBJ1-4	TRBV10-3	TGTGCCATCAGCGACACTTCAACTAATGAAAAACTGTTTTTT	CAISDTSTNEKLFF
NA	NA	TRBJ2-2	TRBV18	TGTGCCAGCTCACCTCCGGTAATCACCGGGGAGCTGTTTTTT	CASSPPVITGELFF
NA	NA	TRBJ2-3	TRBV18	TGTGCCAGCTCACCACCATTCGGTACAGATACGCAGTATTTT	CASSPPFGTDTQYF
NA	TRBD1	TRBJ2-3	TRBV11-3	TGTGCCACCCCAACAGGGGAAGATACGCAGTATTTT	CATPTGEDTQYF
NA	NA	TRBJ2-3	TRBV4-3	TGCGCCAGCAGCCCGACGGGCGGGGTTTTTGCGCAGTATTTT	CASSPTGGVFAQYF
few	NA	TRBJ1-1	TRBV27	TGTGCCAGCAGTTTCGACTCTGCAAGAGGTATGGGCACTGAAGCTTTCTTT	CASSFDSARGMGTEAFF
many	TRBD1	TRBJ1-2	TRBV7-3	TGTGCCAGCAGCTTAAGTCTGACAGGGATCGGCGATGGCTACACCTTC	CASSLSLTGIGDGYTF
NA	TRBD2	TRBJ2-3	TRBV5-1	TGCGCCAGCAGCCCTAGCGGGGATTTTAGAGATACGCAGTATTTT	CASSPSGDFRDTQYF
NA	TRBD2	TRBJ2-3	TRBV4-2	TGTGCCAGCAGCCAAGAATTTAGCGGGGGGAGCACAGATACGCAGTATTTT	CASSQEFSGGSTDTQYF
NA	NA	TRBJ2-5	TRBV28	TGTGCCAGCATCCGAAACGACTTCCAAGAGACCCAGTACTTC	CASIRNDFQETQYF
NA	NA	TRBJ1-3	TRBV3-1/TRBV3-2	TGTGCCAGCAGCCAAGGTGCGAGCTCTGGAAACACCATATATTTT	CASSQGASSGNTIYF
NA	TRBD1	TRBJ2-5	TRBV28	TGTGCCAGCAGTTCCAGGGGGCGCGTGGAGACCCAGTACTTC	CASSSRGRVETQYF
NA	NA	TRBJ1-1	TRBV19	TGTGCCAGTATTAGGGGATCCCAAGCTTTCTTT	CASIRGSQAFF
few	NA	TRBJ2-5	TRBV27	TGTGCCAGCAGTTCCCAGGTTGCGGAGACCCAGTACTTC	CASSSQVAETQYF
NA	NA	TRBJ1-4	TRBV7-9	TGTGCCAGCAGCAAGGCAGGGGACGGTGAAAAACTGTTTTTT	CASSKAGDGEKLFF
NA	NA	TRBJ2-6	TRBV27	TGTGCCAGCAGTTTAATAGGGGCTGGGGCCAACGTCCTGACTTTC	CASSLIGAGANVLTF
NA	TRBD2	TRBJ2-5	TRBV5-5	TGTGCCAGCAGCTCCCTGACTAGCGCGGAGACCCAGTACTTC	CASSSLTSAETQYF
NA	TRBD1	TRBJ1-4	TRBV6-5	TGTGCCAGCAGTTACTTTACAGGGGCCCCGGGGGAAAAACTGTTTTTT	CASSYFTGAPGEKLFF
NA	TRBD2	TRBJ2-1	TRBV4-3	TGCGCCAGCAGCCCGGTCCCAACTAGCGGCCGATACAATGAGCAGTTCTTC	CASSPVPTSGRYNEQFF
NA	TRBD2	TRBJ2-1	TRBV5-1	TGCGCCAGCAGCCCGGGACTAGCGGGAGGAAATGAGCAGTTCTTC	CASSPGLAGGNEQFF
NA	NA	TRBJ2-5	TRBV18	TGTGCCAGCTCACCCAATCAGGCGCAGGGAGAGACCCAGTACTTC	CASSPNQAQGETQYF
NA	TRBD1	TRBJ2-7	TRBV30	TGTGCCGGAACGCTAGATTCCGGGACAGCCTTATTC	CAGTLDSGTALF
NA	TRBD2	TRBJ2-1	TRBV6-5	TGTGCCAGCAGTCCCCGGGAGGGGATCTATGAGCAGTTCTTC	CASSPREGIYEQFF
few	TRBD2	TRBJ2-5	TRBV27	TGTGCCAGCAGCCATGGGGAGGGGGAGACCCAGTACTTC	CASSHGEGETQYF
NA	NA	TRBJ2-1	TRBV19	TGTGCCAGTAGTAACAGTTACAATGAGCAGTTCTTC	CASSNSYNEQFF
medium-sized	TRBD2	TRBJ2-7	TRBV4-2	TGTGCCAGCAGCCCCGATAGCGGGGCCTACGAGCAGTACTTC	CASSPDSGAYEQYF
NA	TRBD1	TRBJ1-5	TRBV28	TGTGCCAGCACCCCCGGGACAGGTCCTATTGGGCAGCATTTT	CASTPGTGPIGQHF
NA	NA	TRBJ1-6	TRBV18	TGTGCCAGCTCAAGGACAGCCAGTGGTTCGAATTCACCCCTCCACTTT	CASSRTASGSNSPLHF
NA	TRBD2	TRBJ2-1	TRBV11-2	TGTGCCAGCAGTTCCCATAGCGGGGGGGACAATGAGCAGTTCTTC	CASSSHSGGDNEQFF
NA	NA	TRBJ1-5	TRBV19	TGTGCCAGTAGTATCGGACAGAATCAGCCCCAGCATTTT	CASSIGQNQPQHF
NA	TRBD1	TRBJ2-3	TRBV3-1/TRBV3-2	TGTGCCAGCAGCCCCCCCGGGACAGGAGACACAGATACGCAGTATTTT	CASSPPGTGDTDTQYF
NA	NA	TRBJ1-1	TRBV5-1	TGCGCCAGCAGCTTTGGGGGCGGAGACACTGAAGCTTTCTTT	CASSFGGGDTEAFF
many	TRBD1	TRBJ2-2	TRBV5-4	TGTGCCAGCAGACCCCAGACAGGGGGGGACGGGGAGCTGTTTTTT	CASRPQTGGDGELFF
NA	NA	TRBJ1-2	TRBV5-6	TGTGCCAGCAGCTTGGTACAGGATGGCTACACCTTC	CASSLVQDGYTF